The clone carrying this T cell receptor (beta chain) was observed at least ten times. Antigen unknown. Ophthalmopathy donors' eye disease showed moderate-to-severe activity, CAS of at least 3, NOSPECS of at least 4 and duration under 3 months. Diagnostic conclusions were grounded in clinical symptoms, serum thyroxine, TRAb, thyroid ultrasound and orbital computed tomography. The data were taken from a study of Graves' ophthalmopathy and Graves' hyperthyroidism. Study-wide findings and caveats: Clonotypes were expanded in thyroid at above 0.001 frequency, and most also appeared in blood.

V was clipped by 8 bases and J by 4 bases, with 17 bases between them. Germline V gives CDR1 SGHDN, CDR2 FVKESK. This CDR3 has 15 amino acids. RNA transcripts provided the template for amplifying TCR beta CDR3 regions. An opening RT-PCR round employed HTBI primers and preceded a second-round multiplex PCR. TCRdb called the multiplex PCR reads again in MiXCR, with one record for every CDR3 protein. This sample has about 180,000 distinct CDR3 sequences, with 30% to 45% found just once. The rearrangement joins TRBV14 to TRBJ2-2; D call uncertain. The clonotype was recovered from a woman in her thirties or forties with Graves' ophthalmopathy. Input material: peripheral blood. This CDR3 reads CASRPLFPSTGELFF. In nucleotides, the CDR3 is TGTGCCAGCCGCCCCCTCTTCCCGAGCACCGGGGAGCTGTTTTTT.